The rows below give T cell receptor beta chains drawn from one sample of a study of T-cell reconstitution after alpha-beta-depleted transplantation in children. TCRdb itself ran the PCR reads through MiXCR, one entry per CDR3 protein. The data hold about 90,000 distinct CDR3 sequences, with about 14% observed a single time. This specimen consisted of PBMCs, mostly from graft donor cells, obtained 180 days after TCRalphabeta/CD19-depleted stem cell transplant. Source of these receptors: a male patient aged 2-15 years who had a stem cell transplant for acute lymphoblastic leukemia, so the T cells may come from the graft donor. The CDR3 runs from the conserved cysteine through the conserved F or W. A D gene is named only where the DNA matches it firmly. Not all rows give a size; the values are once, few, many and, for expanded clones, a class.

clone size | J gene | V gene | D gene | CDR3 DNA | CDR3 protein
few | TRBJ2-7 | TRBV7-9 | . | TGTGCCAGCAGCTCGGCCCAATATGCCTACGAGCAGTACTTC | CASSSAQYAYEQYF
few | TRBJ2-1 | TRBV15 | TRBD1 | TGTGCCACCAGCAGAGGGGACAGGGGATATTACAATGAGCAGTTCTTC | CATSRGDRGYYNEQFF
few | TRBJ2-3 | TRBV27 | TRBD2 | TGTGCCAGCAGTCCCATCCGCCTAGCGGGGGGGTTCGATACGCAGTATTTT | CASSPIRLAGGFDTQYF
. | TRBJ2-3 | TRBV12-3/TRBV12-4 | TRBD1 | TGTGCCTTCTGTTTGGGATTAACAGGGGCTACTAGCACAGATACGCAGTATTTT | CAFCLGLTGATSTDTQYF
few | TRBJ1-1 | TRBV10-3 | . | TGTGCCATCCGTTGGGATGCGAACACTGAAGCTTTCTTT | CAIRWDANTEAFF
few | TRBJ2-1 | TRBV19 | . | TGTGCCAGTAGTCCCGGGACAACCTACAATGAGCAGTTCTTC | CASSPGTTYNEQFF
few | TRBJ1-1 | TRBV18 | TRBD1 | TGTGCCAGCTCACCTACGGACGGACAGGGTGCTGAAGCTTTCTTT | CASSPTDGQGAEAFF
few | TRBJ1-5 | TRBV6-5 | . | TGTGCCAGCAGGCAAGAAGTAGTCGAGCCCCAGCATTTT | CASRQEVVEPQHF
many | TRBJ2-7 | TRBV7-9 | . | TGTGCCAGCAGCGTATCCTACGAGCAGTACTTC | CASSVSYEQYF
few | TRBJ1-1 | TRBV6-5 | TRBD1 | TGTGCCAGCAGTTACTCAGCAGGGGGGAACACTGAAGCTTTCTTT | CASSYSAGGNTEAFF
many | TRBJ1-3 | TRBV20-1 | . | TGCAGTGCTGCTACTGGGGACGACGGTGGAAACACCATATATTTT | CSAATGDDGGNTIYF
few | TRBJ2-7 | TRBV20-1 | TRBD1 | TGCAGTGCCCGCCCCGGGACAGTCTTCTACGAGCAGTACTTC | CSARPGTVFYEQYF
. | TRBJ2-1 | TRBV7-6 | TRBD2 | TGTGCCAGCAGCTTAGAGAGGCGGGGGTACAATGAGCAGTTCTTC | CASSLERRGYNEQFF
. | TRBJ2-2 | TRBV11-2 | . | TGTGCCAGCAGCGCGCGACAAAAGGTGGACAGTCTGTCCGGGGAGCTGTTTTTT | CASSARQKVDSLSGELFF
. | TRBJ1-5 | TRBV3-1 | . | TGTGCCAGCAGCCAGGGGGCGAACAATCAGCCCCAGCATTTT | CASSQGANNQPQHF
. | TRBJ1-6 | TRBV12-3/TRBV12-4 | . | TGTGCCAGCAGTTTCCCTGGGACCCTGGCTCATAATTCACCCCTCCACTTT | CASSFPGTLAHNSPLHF
. | TRBJ2-2 | TRBV30 | . | TGTGCCTGGAGGGACCGGGGGAACGGGGAGCTGTTTTTT | CAWRDRGNGELFF
. | TRBJ2-7 | TRBV20-1 | TRBD1 | TGCAGTGCTAGAGTTGGACAGGGCCCTCACGAGCAGTACTTC | CSARVGQGPHEQYF
few | TRBJ2-5 | TRBV6-2/TRBV6-3 | . | TGTGCCAGCAGTGGCGGCCAGGTGCGATTGGAGACCCAGTACTTC | CASSGGQVRLETQYF
. | TRBJ2-3 | TRBV7-9 | TRBD1 | TGTGCCAGCAGCCCCTTGCGGACAGGGGGCGCAGATACGCAGTATTTT | CASSPLRTGGADTQYF
. | TRBJ1-1 | TRBV20-1 | . | TGCAGTGCCCCAACCAGGGGAGGAGGGACTGAAGCTTTCTTT | CSAPTRGGGTEAFF
few | TRBJ2-7 | TRBV11-3 | . | TGTGCCAGCAGCTTAGTCTGGGGTTACGAGCAGTACTTC | CASSLVWGYEQYF
. | TRBJ1-4 | TRBV25-1 | TRBD1 | TGTGCCAGCAGTCCGACCGGGACAGGCAATGAAAAACTGTTTTTT | CASSPTGTGNEKLFF
few | TRBJ1-1 | TRBV18 | . | TGTGCCAGCCACCGGAGGGAGCGCTGGTTTCTAAGGGCTGAAGCTTTCTTT | CASHRRERWFLRAEAFF
. | TRBJ1-2 | TRBV27 | . | TGTGCCAGCAGCCCGTTCCAGGGGTGGTATGGCTACACCTTC | CASSPFQGWYGYTF
. | TRBJ2-5 | TRBV29-1 | TRBD1 | TGCAGCGTGGAGGGACAGGGCGCCGGTGAGACCCAGTACTTC | CSVEGQGAGETQYF
few | TRBJ2-1 | TRBV20-1 | . | TGCTGTGCTAGAGATAATGGTGTGGGCTCATGGAATGAGCAGTTCTTC | CCARDNGVGSWNEQFF
few | TRBJ1-1 | TRBV24-1 | . | TGTGCCACCAGGAGGGAGGGGGGGAACACTGAAGCTTTCTTT | CATRREGGNTEAFF
. | TRBJ1-5 | TRBV3-1 | . | TGTGCCAGCAGTTTGGGGGCAGGGCGCGGCCTTGGCAATCAGCCCCAGCATTTT | CASSLGAGRGLGNQPQHF
few | TRBJ1-1 | TRBV7-9 | TRBD1 | TGTGCCAGCAGCCCCTCCTGGACAGGGATGAACACTGAAGCTTTCTTT | CASSPSWTGMNTEAFF
many | TRBJ2-7 | TRBV29-1 | TRBD1 | TGCAGCGTTCTTTACCGGGACAGGTACTCCTACGAGCAGTACTTC | CSVLYRDRYSYEQYF
. | TRBJ2-1 | TRBV5-1 | . | TGCGCCAGCAGCTTGGTTCCAGGGTCGGTTTGGGCAAATGAGCAGTTCTTC | CASSLVPGSVWANEQFF
. | TRBJ1-2 | TRBV10-3 | . | TGTGCCATCAGTGACATAACGGACAGTATGAGAGGCTACACCTTC | CAISDITDSMRGYTF
. | TRBJ2-3 | TRBV12-3/TRBV12-4 | . | TGTGCCAGCAGTTTGGTCACAGATACGCAGTATTTT | CASSLVTDTQYF
many | TRBJ1-2 | TRBV10-3 | . | TGTGCCATCAGTGATGACAGGAGTGGCTACACCTTC | CAISDDRSGYTF
few | TRBJ2-7 | TRBV7-2 | . | TGTGCCAGCAGCGATACGGGGGGCCGATATTACGAGCAGTACTTC | CASSDTGGRYYEQYF
many | TRBJ1-2 | TRBV7-2 | . | TGTGCCAGCAGCTTAAGTGCTGAGCTCGGCTACACCTTC | CASSLSAELGYTF
many | TRBJ1-2 | TRBV7-9 | . | TGTGCCAGCAGCTTAGAAACAGGAGTACTTTATGGCTACACCTTC | CASSLETGVLYGYTF
few | TRBJ2-7 | TRBV7-2 | . | TGTGCCAGCAGCCGCGGCTACGAGCAGTACTTC | CASSRGYEQYF
few | TRBJ2-3 | TRBV27 | TRBD2 | TGTGCCAGCAGTTTGAGACTAGCGCCCACAGATACGCAGTATTTT | CASSLRLAPTDTQYF
. | TRBJ1-1 | TRBV12-3/TRBV12-4 | . | TGTGCCAGCAGCTCTACAGGGTCTGAGAACACTGAAGCTTTCTTT | CASSSTGSENTEAFF
. | TRBJ1-1 | TRBV13 | . | TGTGCCAGCAGCTTTAACAGGGAATCGATGAACACTGAAGCTTTCTTT | CASSFNRESMNTEAFF
. | TRBJ2-7 | TRBV5-1 | . | TGCGCCAGCAGCTTGGGGGGGTCAAAGATTTACGAGCAGTACTTC | CASSLGGSKIYEQYF
few | TRBJ1-1 | TRBV6-5 | . | TGTGCCAGCAGTTACCTACCCGGGATCCACACTGAAGCTTTCTTT | CASSYLPGIHTEAFF
. | TRBJ2-6 | TRBV3-1 | . | TGTGCCAGCAGCCCGAGGCGGTGGCCAACAGCGTCTGGGGCCAACGTCCTGACTTTC | CASSPRRWPTASGANVLTF
. | TRBJ2-1 | TRBV12-3/TRBV12-4 | TRBD1 | TGTGCCAGCAGTTTAGGGGACAGGGGTTCCTACAATGAGCAGTTCTTC | CASSLGDRGSYNEQFF
. | TRBJ2-1 | TRBV11-2 | . | TGTGCCAGCAGCCCCATCTCTGTGGACAATGAGCAGTTCTTC | CASSPISVDNEQFF
few | TRBJ2-7 | TRBV27 | TRBD2 | TGTGCCAGCAGTATACGGACTAGCGGTGTCGAGCAGTACTTC | CASSIRTSGVEQYF
. | TRBJ1-6 | TRBV4-2 | . | TGTGCCAGCAGCCAAGATTCACAGGGTAATTCACCCCTCCACTTT | CASSQDSQGNSPLHF
. | TRBJ1-2 | TRBV6-4 | . | TGTGCCAGCAGTGAATCGTCAGGGGCAGGATCCTTCTATGGCTACACCTTC | CASSESSGAGSFYGYTF
. | TRBJ2-7 | TRBV7-8 | TRBD1 | TGTGCCAGCAGACGCCTCAGGACAGGGGAGGACGAGCAGTACTTC | CASRRLRTGEDEQYF
. | TRBJ2-3 | TRBV12-3/TRBV12-4 | TRBD1 | TGTGCCAGCTTAGGGGGCTCAACGGGGACAGATACGCAGTATTTT | CASLGGSTGTDTQYF
few | TRBJ2-2 | TRBV6-2/TRBV6-3 | . | TGTGCCAGCAGTTACTCCGGGGGTTATATGCTAGAAAGGGTGACCGGGGAGCTGTTTTTT | CASSYSGGYMLERVTGELFF
few | TRBJ1-3 | TRBV12-3/TRBV12-4 | . | TGTGCCAGCAGCCGGGCTATAGGAAGCGACTCTGGAAACACCATATATTTT | CASSRAIGSDSGNTIYF
once | TRBJ1-4 | TRBV11-3 | . | TGTGCCGGCAGCTTAGACGGGGAAAAACTGTTTTTT | CAGSLDGEKLFF
few | TRBJ2-5 | TRBV29-1 | . | TGCAGCGTTCTCAGGGAGACCCAGTACTTC | CSVLRETQYF
many | TRBJ2-5 | TRBV11-2 | . | TGTGCCAGCAGCTACCTACTGGACTTTCAAGAGACCCAGTACTTC | CASSYLLDFQETQYF